This T cell receptor (beta chain) was identified during a study of beta chain features in type 1 diabetes. The study's findings and limits: TCRB CDR3s were moderately but significantly shorter in Type 1 diabetes patients in all four CD4+ subsets.

Turning to this clone: Antigen unknown. Other DNA sequences within the sample encode an identical CDR3.

Since all of the isolated RNA was reverse transcribed, expressed TCRB transcripts were what got sequenced. Method: immunoSEQ multiplex PCR; TCRdb's copy keeps in-frame clones and lacks some. The sample has hundreds of thousands of clones, over 13% seen once. The V gene end was trimmed by 4 bases and the J gene end by 5 bases; junction bases not matched to a gene: 4. This CDR3 region has 13 residues. Germline CDR1 GTSNPN, CDR2 SVGIG (reference sequence). Input material: naive CD4+ T cells from blood. This sequence joins TRBV30 and TRBJ1-5, with 8 bases aligning to TRBD1. The TCR comes from a man between 18 and 29 years old with type 1 diabetes. In nucleotides, the CDR3 is TGTGCCTGGACCGCAGGGGGCGATCAGCCCCAGCATTTT. The encoded protein is CAWTAGGDQPQHF.